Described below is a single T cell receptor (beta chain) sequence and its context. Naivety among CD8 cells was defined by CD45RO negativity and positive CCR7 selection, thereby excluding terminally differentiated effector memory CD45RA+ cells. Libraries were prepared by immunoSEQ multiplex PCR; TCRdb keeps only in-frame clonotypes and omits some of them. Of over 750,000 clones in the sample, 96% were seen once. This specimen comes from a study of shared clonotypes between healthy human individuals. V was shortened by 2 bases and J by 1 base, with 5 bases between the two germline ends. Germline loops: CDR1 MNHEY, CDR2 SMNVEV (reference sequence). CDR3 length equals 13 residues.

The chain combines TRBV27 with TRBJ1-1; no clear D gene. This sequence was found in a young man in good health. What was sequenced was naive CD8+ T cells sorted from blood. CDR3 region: CASSLNENTEAFF. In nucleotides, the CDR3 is TGTGCCAGCAGTTTAAACGAGAACACTGAAGCTTTCTTT.